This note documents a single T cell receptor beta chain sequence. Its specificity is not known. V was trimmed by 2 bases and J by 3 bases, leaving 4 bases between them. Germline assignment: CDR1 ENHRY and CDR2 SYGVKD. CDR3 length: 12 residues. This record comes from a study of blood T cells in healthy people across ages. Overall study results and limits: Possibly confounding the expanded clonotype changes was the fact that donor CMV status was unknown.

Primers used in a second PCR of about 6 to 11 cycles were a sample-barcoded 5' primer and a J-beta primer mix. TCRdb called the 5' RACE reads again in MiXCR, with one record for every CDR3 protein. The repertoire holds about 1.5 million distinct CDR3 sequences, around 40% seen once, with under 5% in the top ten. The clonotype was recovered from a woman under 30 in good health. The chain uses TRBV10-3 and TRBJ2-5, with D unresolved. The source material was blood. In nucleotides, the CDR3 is TGTGCCATCAGTGAGGGGAAAGAGACCCAGTACTTC. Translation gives CAISEGKETQYF.